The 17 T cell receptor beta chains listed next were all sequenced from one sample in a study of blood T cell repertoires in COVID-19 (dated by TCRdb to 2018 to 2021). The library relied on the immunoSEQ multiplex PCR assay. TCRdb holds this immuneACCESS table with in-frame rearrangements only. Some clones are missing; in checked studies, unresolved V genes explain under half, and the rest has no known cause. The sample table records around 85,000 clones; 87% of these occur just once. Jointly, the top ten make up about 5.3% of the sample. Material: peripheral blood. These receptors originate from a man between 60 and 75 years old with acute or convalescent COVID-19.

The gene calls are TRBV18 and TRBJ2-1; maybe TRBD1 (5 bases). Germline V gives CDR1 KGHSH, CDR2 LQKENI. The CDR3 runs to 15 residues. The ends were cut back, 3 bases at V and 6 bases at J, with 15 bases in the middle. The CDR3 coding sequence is TGTGCCAGCTCACCCCGACAGACCCCCGCCAATGAGCAGTTCTTC. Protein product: CASSPRQTPANEQFF.

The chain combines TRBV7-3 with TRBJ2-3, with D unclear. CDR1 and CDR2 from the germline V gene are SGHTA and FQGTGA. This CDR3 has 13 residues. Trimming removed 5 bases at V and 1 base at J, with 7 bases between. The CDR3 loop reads CASSPFGTDTQYF. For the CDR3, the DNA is TGTGCCAGCAGCCCCTTTGGCACAGATACGCAGTATTTT.

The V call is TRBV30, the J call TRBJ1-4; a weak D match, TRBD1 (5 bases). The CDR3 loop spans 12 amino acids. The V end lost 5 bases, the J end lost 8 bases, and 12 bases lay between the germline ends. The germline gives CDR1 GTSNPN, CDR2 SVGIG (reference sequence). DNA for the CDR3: TGTGCCTGGCAGGGAGGTTCGGAAAAACTGTTTTTT. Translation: CAWQGGSEKLFF.

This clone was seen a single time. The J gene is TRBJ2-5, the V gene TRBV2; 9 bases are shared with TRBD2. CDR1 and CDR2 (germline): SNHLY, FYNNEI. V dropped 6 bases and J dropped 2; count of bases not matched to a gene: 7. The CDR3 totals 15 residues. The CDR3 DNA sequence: TGTGCCAGCAGACCCGGGGCGGGGGGGCAAGAGACCCAGTACTTC. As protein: CASRPGAGGQETQYF.

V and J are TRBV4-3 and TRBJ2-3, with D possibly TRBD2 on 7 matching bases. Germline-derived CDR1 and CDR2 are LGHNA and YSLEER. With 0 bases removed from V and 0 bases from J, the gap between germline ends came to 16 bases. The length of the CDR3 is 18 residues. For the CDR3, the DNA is TGCGCCAGCAGCCAAGATCGAGGGGGAGGGTCGAGCACAGATACGCAGTATTTT. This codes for CASSQDRGGGSSTDTQYF.

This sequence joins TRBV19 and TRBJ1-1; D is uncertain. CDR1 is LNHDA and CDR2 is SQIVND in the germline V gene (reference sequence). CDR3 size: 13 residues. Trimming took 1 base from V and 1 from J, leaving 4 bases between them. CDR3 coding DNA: TGTGCCAGTAGTATAGGAGAGAACACTGAAGCTTTCTTT. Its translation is CASSIGENTEAFF.

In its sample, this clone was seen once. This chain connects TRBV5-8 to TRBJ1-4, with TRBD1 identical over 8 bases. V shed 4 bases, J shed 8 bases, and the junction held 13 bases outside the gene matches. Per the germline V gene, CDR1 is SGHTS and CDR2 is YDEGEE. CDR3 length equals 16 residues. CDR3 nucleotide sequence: TGTGCCAGCAGCCAGTTATCGGACAGGGTGGGAGAAAAACTGTTTTTT. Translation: CASSQLSDRVGEKLFF.

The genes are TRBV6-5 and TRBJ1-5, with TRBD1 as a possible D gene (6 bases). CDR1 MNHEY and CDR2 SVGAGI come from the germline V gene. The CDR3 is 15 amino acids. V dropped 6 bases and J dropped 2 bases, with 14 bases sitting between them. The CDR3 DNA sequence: TGTGCCAGCAGCCTAGGACAGTTTGGCAATCAGCCCCAGCATTTT. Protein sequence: CASSLGQFGNQPQHF.

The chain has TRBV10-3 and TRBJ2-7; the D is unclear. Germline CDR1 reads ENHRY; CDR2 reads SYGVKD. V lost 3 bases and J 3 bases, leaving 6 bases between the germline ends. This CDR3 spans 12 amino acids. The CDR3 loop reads CAISENLYEQYF. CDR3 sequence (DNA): TGTGCCATCAGTGAAAATCTCTACGAGCAGTACTTC.

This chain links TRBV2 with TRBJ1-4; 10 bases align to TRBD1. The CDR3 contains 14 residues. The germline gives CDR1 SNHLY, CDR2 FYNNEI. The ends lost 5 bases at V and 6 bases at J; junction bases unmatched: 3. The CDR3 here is CASSPDRGHEKLFF. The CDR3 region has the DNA TGTGCCAGCAGTCCCGACAGGGGGCATGAAAAACTGTTTTTT.

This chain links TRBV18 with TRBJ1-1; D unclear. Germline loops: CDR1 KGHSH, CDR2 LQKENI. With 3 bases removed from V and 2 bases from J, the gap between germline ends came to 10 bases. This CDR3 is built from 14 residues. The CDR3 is CASSPLTGNTEAFF. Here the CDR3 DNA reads TGTGCCAGCTCACCGCTGACGGGAAACACTGAAGCTTTCTTT.

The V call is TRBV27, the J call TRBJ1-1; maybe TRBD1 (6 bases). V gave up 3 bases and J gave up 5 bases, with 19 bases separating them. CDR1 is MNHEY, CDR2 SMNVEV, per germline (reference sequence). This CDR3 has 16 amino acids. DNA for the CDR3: TGTGCCAGCAGTTTCCGGACAGTTAACGTGGGAACTGAAGCTTTCTTT. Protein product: CASSFRTVNVGTEAFF.

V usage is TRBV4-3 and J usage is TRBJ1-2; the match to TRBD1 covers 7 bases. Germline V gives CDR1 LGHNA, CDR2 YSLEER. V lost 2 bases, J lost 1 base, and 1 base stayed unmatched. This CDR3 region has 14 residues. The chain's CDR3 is CASSQRQGNYGYTF. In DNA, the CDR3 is TGCGCCAGCAGCCAAAGACAGGGTAACTATGGCTACACCTTC.

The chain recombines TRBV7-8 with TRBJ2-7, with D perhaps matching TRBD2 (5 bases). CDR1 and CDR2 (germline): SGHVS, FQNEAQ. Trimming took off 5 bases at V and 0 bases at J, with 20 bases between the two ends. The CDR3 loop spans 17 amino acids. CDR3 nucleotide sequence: TGTGCCAGCAGCCTTGGATCTAGCCCTTCCTACTCCTACGAGCAGTACTTC. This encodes CASSLGSSPSYSYEQYF.

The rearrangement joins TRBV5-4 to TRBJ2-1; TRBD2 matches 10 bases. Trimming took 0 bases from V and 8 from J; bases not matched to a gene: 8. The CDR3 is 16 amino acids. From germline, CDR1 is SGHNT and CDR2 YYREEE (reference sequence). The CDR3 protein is CASSLALSGGLDEQFF. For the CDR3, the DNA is TGTGCCAGCAGCTTGGCCCTTAGCGGGGGGTTAGATGAGCAGTTCTTC.

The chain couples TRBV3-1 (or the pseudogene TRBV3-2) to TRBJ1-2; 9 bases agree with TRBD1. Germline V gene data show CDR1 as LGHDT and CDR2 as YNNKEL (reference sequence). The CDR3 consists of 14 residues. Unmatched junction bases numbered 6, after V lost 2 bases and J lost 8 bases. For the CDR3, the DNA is TGTGCCAGCAGCCAATACCCGACAGGGGGAGGCTACACCTTC. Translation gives CASSQYPTGGGYTF.

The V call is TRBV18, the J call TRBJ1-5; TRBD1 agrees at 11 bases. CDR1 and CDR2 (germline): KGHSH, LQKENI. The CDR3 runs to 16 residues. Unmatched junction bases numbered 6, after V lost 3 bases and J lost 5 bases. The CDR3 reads CASSPADRGQDQPQHF. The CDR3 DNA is TGTGCCAGCTCACCCGCGGACAGGGGGCAAGATCAGCCCCAGCATTTT.